Below are 16 T cell receptor beta chains sequenced from a single sample in a study of cytomegalovirus exposure and HLA in healthy donors. PCR was performed using 60 Vbeta and 13 Jbeta primers. Using immunoSEQ multiplex PCR, the repertoire was profiled, and TCRdb retains in-frame clones only, with some absent. The sample has approximately 210,000 clones, over 75% seen once. Sequencing input: PBMCs. These receptors originate from a man younger than 35 in good health and CMV-seronegative.

This chain uses TRBV6-1 with TRBJ1-5, with D possibly being TRBD1 (6 bases). Germline CDR1 reads MNHNS; CDR2 reads SASEGT. CDR3 length equals 14 residues. The V end lost 4 bases, the J end lost 0 bases, and 7 bases lay between the germline ends. The CDR3 sequence: CASSATGSNQPQHF. In DNA form, the CDR3 reads TGTGCCAGCAGTGCGACAGGTAGCAATCAGCCCCAGCATTTT.

This chain joins TRBV4-3 and TRBJ2-3; the D is unclear. CDR1 LGHNA and CDR2 YSLEER come from the germline V gene. Trimming took 2 bases from V and 0 from J, leaving 12 bases between them. CDR3 length equals 16 residues. The CDR3: CASSQQYSSSTDTQYF. For the CDR3, the DNA is TGCGCCAGCAGCCAACAGTACAGCTCTAGCACAGATACGCAGTATTTT.

This clone showed up just a few times. This chain uses TRBV7-9 with TRBJ2-5, with a tentative D call TRBD1 (6 bases). Germline values: CDR1 SEHNR, CDR2 FQNEAQ (reference sequence). V was clipped by 11 bases and J by 11 bases, with 21 bases between them. There are 12 residues in the CDR3. The CDR3 spells CAVHGRSGEQYF. The CDR3 DNA sequence: TGTGCCGTACACGGACGGTCAGGGGAGCAGTACTTC.

The chain employs TRBV20-1 and TRBJ2-5; D remains ambiguous. Trimming removed 5 bases from V and 0 bases from J, with 4 bases in between. The CDR3 has 11 residues. Germline V lookup: CDR1 DFQATT, CDR2 SNEGSKA (reference sequence). CDR3 region: CSAEYQETQYF. The CDR3 nucleotides are TGCAGTGCTGAGTACCAAGAGACCCAGTACTTC.

This clone was seen once. CDR3 sequence: CASSGEPEFHYEQYF. CDR3 coding DNA: TGTGCCAGTAGCGGAGAGCCCGAGTTCCACTACGAGCAGTACTTC. The J gene is TRBJ2-7, the V gene TRBV19; D not resolved. The CDR3 has 15 amino acids. The germline V gene has CDR1 LNHDA and CDR2 SQIVND (reference sequence). Trimming took off 6 bases at V and 3 bases at J, with 18 bases between the two ends.

The chain employs TRBV7-2 and TRBJ2-3; D ambiguous. Trimming left V 6 bases short and J 1 base short, with 11 bases between. Germline V gene sequence: CDR1 SGHTA, CDR2 FQGNSA. The CDR3 loop spans 14 amino acids. The CDR3 is CASRQEIGTDTQYF. DNA of the CDR3: TGTGCCAGCAGGCAGGAAATTGGCACAGATACGCAGTATTTT. The variable domain in full, completed from reference TRBV7-2 and TRBJ2-3, reads GAGVSQSPSNKVTEKGKDVELRCDPISGHTALYWYRQSLGQGLEFLIYFQGNSAPDKSGLPSDRFSAERTGGSVSTLTIQRTQQEDSAVYLCASRQEIGTDTQYFGPGTRLTVL.

This chain joins TRBV5-1 and TRBJ2-7; weak D call: TRBD1 (5 bases). The germline CDR1 and CDR2 sequences are SGHRS and YFSETQ. The V end was cut by 4 bases, the J end by 0 bases, with 11 bases between. This CDR3 is built from 14 residues. The CDR3 DNA reads TGCGCCAGCAGCCAGACAGAGAGCTCCTACGAGCAGTACTTC. Translated: CASSQTESSYEQYF.

The chain combines TRBV6-1 with TRBJ1-1; a weak D match, TRBD1 (5 bases). Trimming took off 4 bases at V and 1 base at J, with 10 bases between the two ends. CDR3 length equals 14 residues. Germline loops: CDR1 MNHNS, CDR2 SASEGT. The CDR3 DNA reads TGTGCCAGCAGTGCGGGCCAGGGGAACACTGAAGCTTTCTTT. Its protein is CASSAGQGNTEAFF.

This chain joins TRBV10-1 and TRBJ1-6; 7 bases agree with TRBD1. Germline V gene sequence: CDR1 WNHNN, CDR2 SYGVQD (reference sequence). The trim removed 6 bases at V and 10 bases at J, leaving 9 bases unmatched. CDR3 length: 14 residues. The CDR3 is CASSTGVSGSPLHF. CDR3 DNA: TGCGCCAGCAGCACAGGGGTATCAGGATCACCCCTCCACTTT.

The genes are TRBV27 and TRBJ2-3, with 9 positions matching TRBD1. The CDR3 spans 18 residues. After removal of 7 bases from V and 0 bases from J, the junction contained 14 bases not matched to a gene. Germline CDR1 MNHEY, CDR2 SMNVEV (reference sequence). The chain's CDR3 is CASTTGTGSRKSTDTQYF. The CDR3 DNA reads as TGTGCCAGCACCACCGGGACAGGGAGTCGTAAGAGCACAGATACGCAGTATTTT.

This chain uses TRBV4-3 with TRBJ2-3; D is undetermined. Germline V gives CDR1 LGHNA, CDR2 YSLEER. V was cut by 0 bases and J by 1 base, with 11 bases left in between. The CDR3 sequence is 16 residues long. CDR3 sequence reads: CASSQDFLGRTDTQYF. CDR3 nucleotides: TGCGCCAGCAGCCAAGATTTTCTAGGCCGCACAGATACGCAGTATTTT.

This clone was observed once. CDR3 loop: CASSQGVGEKLFF. The CDR3 DNA reads TGTGCCAGCAGCCAGGGGGTTGGTGAAAAACTGTTTTTT. This chain uses TRBV27 with TRBJ1-4; 7 nucleotides align to TRBD1. The CDR3 is made up of 13 amino acids. The V gene end was trimmed by 6 bases and the J gene end by 7 bases; junction bases not matched to a gene: 5. Germline V gene lookup returns CDR1 MNHEY and CDR2 SMNVEV (reference sequence).

This sequence joins TRBV5-4 and TRBJ2-1; 10 bases are a match to TRBD1. The CDR3 length is 13 residues. The germline V gene encodes CDR1 SGHNT and CDR2 YYREEE (reference sequence). V dropped 5 bases and J dropped 6; count of bases not matched to a gene: 2. The CDR3 protein is CASRRQGANEQFF. Here the CDR3 DNA reads TGTGCCAGCAGACGACAGGGGGCCAATGAGCAGTTCTTC.

V is TRBV29-1 and J is TRBJ2-1, with 7 bases lining up with TRBD1. V was pared by 4 bases and J by 3 bases, with 6 bases of the junction left unmatched. The germline gives CDR1 SQVTM, CDR2 ANQGSEA. CDR3 length: 14 amino acids. CDR3 in amino acids: CSVADRQSYNEQFF. CDR3 bases: TGCAGCGTTGCGGACAGGCAGAGCTACAATGAGCAGTTCTTC.

A remark on this clone: The germline gene is not matched at one end of the junction; a read error may be the cause. V is TRBV7-7 and J is TRBJ2-4; 9 nucleotides agree with TRBD1. Looked up from germline, CDR1 is SSHAT and CDR2 is FNYEAQ (reference sequence). The CDR3 runs 18 residues. In nucleotides, the CDR3 is TGTGCTAGCAGCTTAGCGCGACAGGGGGAAGAAGCCAAAAACATTCAGTACTTC. Amino acid sequence: CASSLARQGEEAKNIQYF.

Details on this clone: The junction and the germline gene differ at one end; a read error may be behind it. The sample has other DNA sequences that encode this CDR3 too. The chain carries TRBV11-2 and TRBJ2-7, with D maybe TRBD1 (5 bases). This CDR3 region has 16 residues. Germline values: CDR1 SGHAT, CDR2 FQNNGV. CDR3 sequence reads: CASSFTQGWGSYEQYF. CDR3 nucleotide sequence: TGTGCCAGCAGCTTTACTCAGGGATGGGGTTCCTACGAACAGTACTTC.